The clone carrying this TCR beta chain has a count of ten or more. TCR alpha and beta CDR3 regions were amplified from RNA using iRepertoire nested multiplex PCR. Input was roughly 85-450 ng of tissue mRNA or PBMC total RNA. TCRdb fed the multiplex PCR reads into MiXCR, producing one record per CDR3 protein. The sample has about 89,000 distinct CDR3 sequences, about 25% seen once. V was shortened by 0 bases and J by 4 bases, with 14 bases between the two germline ends. This CDR3 region has 16 residues. Germline CDR1 is MNHEY and CDR2 is SMNVEV (reference sequence). This sample was taken from a study of glioma-infiltrating T cells.

The chain combines TRBV27 with TRBJ2-3; perhaps TRBD2 as D (6 bases). Sequencing was carried out using glioma tissue, nonneoplastic brain tissue, or PBMCs (not recorded which). This clonotype was obtained from a human donor with low-grade glioma or glioblastoma, undergoing nonglioma brain surgery, or in good health (not recorded which). CDR3 protein: CASSLSLARQADTQYF. The CDR3, as DNA: TGTGCCAGCAGTTTATCTCTAGCGAGACAAGCAGATACGCAGTATTTT.